Below, 30 T cell receptor beta chains from the same sample are listed, as sequenced in a study of identical twins. Each CDR3 protein is one row after TCRdb ran MiXCR on the 5' RACE reads. The data contain approximately 260,000 distinct CDR3 sequences, around an eighth of them singletons. Sequenced input: memory (CD45RO+) T cells sorted from blood. These receptors were taken from a woman under 30 in good health.

This clonotype has ten or more counts. V gene TRBV10-3 combines with J gene TRBJ1-1; D is unclear. The CDR3 totals 12 residues. Per the germline V gene, CDR1 is ENHRY and CDR2 is SYGVKD. The V end lost 6 bases, the J end lost 5 bases, and 10 bases lay between the germline ends. In DNA form, the CDR3 reads TGTGCCATCAGGGAGATAGGGACTGAAGCTTTCTTT. Translating gives CAIREIGTEAFF.

This clonotype appeared a few times. The chain combines TRBV9 with TRBJ2-1; the D is unclear. Germline V gene lookup returns CDR1 SGDLS and CDR2 YYNGEE. This CDR3 spans 13 amino acids. V dropped 3 bases and J dropped 8 bases, with 12 bases sitting between them. The CDR3 DNA follows: TGTGCCAGCAGCGCTCAAAACGGCGATGAGCAGTTCTTC. It encodes CASSAQNGDEQFF.

The chain couples TRBV2 to TRBJ2-7, with D perhaps matching TRBD1 (6 bases). CDR1 and CDR2 from the germline V gene are SNHLY and FYNNEI. V was cut by 9 bases and J by 6 bases, with 12 bases left in between. The CDR3 spans 11 residues. The CDR3 sequence is CARKQGSEQYF. The CDR3 bases are TGTGCCAGGAAACAGGGATCCGAGCAGTACTTC.

This clonotype was detected ten times or more. In DNA form, the CDR3 reads TGTGCCAGCAGCTTATCCCAGGGTAGCGAGCAGTTCTTC. Translation: CASSLSQGSEQFF. The gene calls are TRBV7-2 and TRBJ2-1; maybe TRBD1 (5 bases). V gave up 2 bases and J gave up 10 bases, with 12 bases separating them. Per the germline V gene, CDR1 is SGHTA and CDR2 is FQGNSA. The CDR3 has 13 amino acids.

The chain recombines TRBV3-1 with TRBJ2-3, with 9 positions matching TRBD2. Trimming cost V 4 bases and J 4 bases; bases outside gene matches: 9. The CDR3 covers 16 residues. The germline gives CDR1 LGHDT, CDR2 YNNKEL (reference sequence). The CDR3, as DNA: TGTGCCAGCAGCCCCATGGCGGGGGGGCCCCCAGATACGCAGTATTTT. Residues: CASSPMAGGPPDTQYF.

This clonotype came up a few times. The chain links TRBV24-1 to TRBJ2-6, with D possibly TRBD2 on 5 matching bases. The germline gives CDR1 KGHDR, CDR2 SFDVKD. Trimming pared 6 bases from V and 2 bases from J, leaving 13 bases between. The CDR3 sequence is 16 residues long. CDR3: CATSPKYGAGANVLTF. The CDR3 DNA reads as TGTGCCACCAGTCCGAAGTACGGGGCTGGGGCCAACGTCCTGACTTTC.

The rearrangement uses TRBV20-1 and TRBJ2-1, with 7 nucleotides matching TRBD2. CDR3 length: 13 amino acids. Unmatched junction bases numbered 2, after V lost 6 bases and J lost 0 bases. Germline V gene lookup returns CDR1 DFQATT and CDR2 SNEGSKA (reference sequence). The CDR3 region is CSARTSSYNEQFF. The CDR3 bases are TGCAGTGCCAGGACTAGCTCCTACAATGAGCAGTTCTTC.

This clonotype was counted a few times. The chain uses TRBV6-1 and TRBJ2-5; D remains unclear. The CDR3 runs 17 residues. Germline values: CDR1 MNHNS, CDR2 SASEGT. V was trimmed by 3 bases and J by 0 bases, leaving 17 bases between them. CDR3 sequence: CASSDAFRRTYQETQYF. The CDR3 region has the DNA TGTGCCAGCAGTGATGCTTTCAGGAGAACGTACCAAGAGACCCAGTACTTC.

This clonotype has ten or more counts. This CDR3 is CASSQDQKAGFSYEQYF. DNA of the CDR3: TGCGCCAGCAGCCAAGATCAAAAAGCGGGGTTCTCCTACGAGCAGTACTTC. This chain connects TRBV4-3 to TRBJ2-7; 7 bases map to TRBD2. There are 17 residues in the CDR3. The ends lost 0 bases at V and 0 bases at J; junction bases unmatched: 8. CDR1 LGHNA and CDR2 YSLEER come from the germline V gene.

The rearrangement uses TRBV5-4 and TRBJ2-3; no clear D. The germline V gene encodes CDR1 SGHNT and CDR2 YYREEE (reference sequence). V lost 4 bases to trimming and J lost 2 bases, with 14 bases between them. CDR3 length: 15 residues. As DNA, the CDR3 is TGTGCCAGCAGCCACCCGGCGGAATCCACAGATACGCAGTATTTT. Its protein is CASSHPAESTDTQYF.

This clonotype was seen more than once but under ten times. This chain links TRBV20-1 with TRBJ2-5, with D perhaps matching TRBD2 (5 bases). The CDR3 length is 12 residues. Germline V gives CDR1 DFQATT, CDR2 SNEGSKA (reference sequence). The CDR3 DNA is TGCAGCGCCTGGAAAGCGGTGGAGACCCAGTACTTC. Encoded protein: CSAWKAVETQYF.

This sequence joins TRBV10-1 and TRBJ2-3, with no clear D. Germline CDR1 reads WNHNN; CDR2 reads SYGVQD (reference sequence). V lost 3 bases, J lost 2 bases, and 12 bases lay in between. The CDR3 consists of 15 residues. CDR3 residues: CASSEAYDATDTQYF. Written as DNA, the CDR3 is TGCGCCAGCAGTGAAGCTTACGACGCCACAGATACGCAGTATTTT.

This clonotype showed up many times. In DNA form, the CDR3 reads TGCAGTGCTCCCTCTTCTAGCGGGGAGACCCAGTACTTC. Translation gives CSAPSSSGETQYF. The genes are TRBV20-1 and TRBJ2-5; 8 positions match TRBD2. The CDR3 spans 13 residues. Germline CDR1 reads DFQATT; CDR2 reads SNEGSKA (reference sequence). The V and J ends lost 5 bases and 5 bases, in that order; junction bases with no gene match: 7.

The J gene is TRBJ2-6, the V gene TRBV10-3; 8 bases align to TRBD1. Germline loops: CDR1 ENHRY, CDR2 SYGVKD. The CDR3 covers 17 residues. V trimming: 6 bases; J trimming: 1 base; junction bases outside the gene matches: 8. The CDR3 DNA reads TGTGCCATCAGCTTAGGACAGGGCAGATCTGGGGCCAACGTCCTGACTTTC. This codes for CAISLGQGRSGANVLTF.

The genes are TRBV5-1 and TRBJ1-1; possible D gene TRBD1, 6 bases. CDR3 length: 17 residues. Trimming cost V 2 bases and J 0 bases, with 17 bases left between them. The V gene's germline CDR1 is SGHRS and CDR2 YFSETQ. CDR3 residues: CASSFSAGEAMNTEAFF. The CDR3 nucleotides read TGCGCCAGCAGCTTTTCGGCAGGGGAGGCGATGAACACTGAAGCTTTCTTT.

The chain uses TRBV10-3 and TRBJ2-5; D is unclear. Trimming removed 1 base from V and 7 bases from J, with 4 bases in between. The CDR3 spans 11 residues. Germline V gene sequence: CDR1 ENHRY, CDR2 SYGVKD. DNA for the CDR3: TGTGCCATCAGTGAGTTGAGGACCCAGTACTTC. This translates into CAISELRTQYF.

This clonotype was detected a few times. The chain combines TRBV15 with TRBJ1-5, with D perhaps TRBD1 (5 bases). Per germline, CDR1 LNHNV and CDR2 YYDKDF (reference sequence). The CDR3 totals 15 residues. With 6 bases removed from V and 0 bases from J, the gap between germline ends came to 12 bases. The CDR3 here is CATRTGLSSNQPQHF. DNA for the CDR3: TGTGCCACCAGGACGGGACTTTCTAGCAATCAGCCCCAGCATTTT.

The chain couples TRBV7-9 to TRBJ2-1; the D gene could be TRBD1 or TRBD2 (5 bases each). CDR1 SEHNR and CDR2 FQNEAQ come from the germline V gene (reference sequence). Between the trimmed V and J ends, which lost 5 bases and 6 bases, there was a span of 11 bases. The CDR3 has 13 residues. The CDR3 sequence: CASSLTRGNEQFF. Written as DNA, the CDR3 is TGTGCCAGCAGCCTCACGAGGGGCAATGAGCAGTTCTTC.

This clonotype was observed many times. The chain carries TRBV20-1 and TRBJ2-7; D could derive from TRBD1 or TRBD2 (5 bases each). CDR1 and CDR2 (germline): DFQATT, SNEGSKA (reference sequence). Trimming shortened V by 5 bases and J by 0 bases, and 14 bases separated the two germline ends. The CDR3 is 14 residues long. CDR3 region: CSAPGRLGSYEQYF. The CDR3 bases are TGCAGTGCTCCGGGACGTTTGGGCTCCTACGAGCAGTACTTC.

This chain uses TRBV20-1 with TRBJ1-1, with D unresolved. V lost 0 bases and J lost 3, with 11 bases in between. Germline CDR1 is DFQATT and CDR2 is SNEGSKA (reference sequence). This CDR3 has 14 amino acids. This CDR3 is CSARDRRSYTEAFF. CDR3 in DNA: TGCAGTGCTAGAGATCGGAGGAGTTACACTGAAGCTTTCTTT.

This clonotype appeared a few times. The V call is TRBV6-5, the J call TRBJ1-5; no clear D. Germline V CDR1 and CDR2: MNHEY, SVGAGI. There are 14 residues in the CDR3. V shed 0 bases and J shed 7 bases, with 10 bases lying between them. CDR3 sequence: CASSYSNIGQPQHF. The CDR3 DNA reads as TGTGCCAGCAGTTACTCTAATATCGGACAGCCCCAGCATTTT.

The V gene is TRBV15, the J gene TRBJ2-7; 9 bases are shared with TRBD1. The CDR3 is made up of 17 amino acids. Trimming removed 0 bases from V and 0 bases from J; junction bases left unmatched: 6. Germline V gives CDR1 LNHNV, CDR2 YYDKDF (reference sequence). CDR3 residues: CATSRERTGALSYEQYF. CDR3 coding DNA: TGTGCCACCAGCAGAGAGAGGACAGGGGCCCTCTCCTACGAGCAGTACTTC.

This clonotype has more than one count but fewer than ten. The chain joins TRBV20-1 to TRBJ2-5; no definite D call. V lost 5 bases, J lost 4 bases, and 14 bases lay in between. Germline CDR1 and CDR2: DFQATT and SNEGSKA (reference sequence). The length of the CDR3 is 13 residues. The CDR3 nucleotides read TGCAGTGCTGAAACTACGTGGGGAGAGACCCAGTACTTC. Translation gives CSAETTWGETQYF.

The V gene is TRBV7-3, the J gene TRBJ2-6, with D possibly TRBD1 on 6 matching bases. The V gene's germline CDR1 is SGHTA and CDR2 FQGTGA. V lost 1 base to trimming and J lost 0 bases, with 25 bases between them. The CDR3 length is 22 residues. The CDR3: CASSLKLSRDGTSSSGANVLTF. DNA for the CDR3: TGTGCCAGCAGCTTAAAATTATCCCGGGACGGGACATCTAGCTCTGGGGCCAACGTCCTGACTTTC.

The CDR3 sequence: CASSSAVGRGLDTQYF. CDR3 DNA sequence: TGCGCCAGCAGCTCGGCCGTCGGCAGGGGTTTGGATACGCAGTATTTT. The chain uses TRBV5-1 and TRBJ2-3, with a tentative D call TRBD1 (6 bases). Germline assignment: CDR1 SGHRS and CDR2 YFSETQ. V gave up 3 bases and J gave up 6 bases, with 20 bases separating them. The CDR3 consists of 16 residues.

This rearrangement joins TRBV3-1 to TRBJ2-1; 7 positions agree with TRBD2. Germline V gives CDR1 LGHDT, CDR2 YNNKEL (reference sequence). The ends lost 4 bases at V and 2 bases at J; junction bases unmatched: 8. The CDR3 is 16 amino acids. CDR3 sequence: CASSPLGRLTYNEQFF. The CDR3 DNA is TGTGCCAGCAGCCCACTCGGGAGGTTAACCTACAATGAGCAGTTCTTC.

The V call is TRBV11-2, the J call TRBJ2-1; 8 bases match TRBD2. Germline lookup yields CDR1 SGHAT and CDR2 FQNNGV. The length of the CDR3 is 15 residues. Trimming at V came to 5 bases and at J to 5 bases, leaving 8 bases not matched to a gene. The CDR3, as DNA: TGTGCCAGCAGCCTCGACAGCGGGAGCCACAATGAGCAGTTCTTC. Residues: CASSLDSGSHNEQFF.

V and J are TRBV6-1 and TRBJ2-6; D not certain. This CDR3 contains 18 residues. CDR1 and CDR2 (germline): MNHNS, SASEGT. V gave up 2 bases and J gave up 0 bases, with 14 bases separating them. Written as DNA, the CDR3 is TGTGCCAGCAGTGAATTTACAGAAGGGCACTCTGGGGCCAACGTCCTGACTTTC. Its protein is CASSEFTEGHSGANVLTF.

Many counts were recorded for this clonotype. The chain carries TRBV5-6 and TRBJ2-1; the D gene is possibly TRBD1 (6 bases). With 1 base removed from V and 2 bases from J, the gap between germline ends came to 7 bases. There are 14 residues in the CDR3. Germline V CDR1 and CDR2: SGHDT, YYEEEE. The CDR3 is CASSLPGAYNEQFF. The CDR3 region has the DNA TGTGCCAGCAGCTTGCCAGGGGCCTACAATGAGCAGTTCTTC.

This clonotype has a count of ten or more. This chain links TRBV15 with TRBJ2-2; D is perhaps TRBD1 or TRBD2 (5 bases each). Germline V gives CDR1 LNHNV, CDR2 YYDKDF (reference sequence). V lost 2 bases, J lost 0 bases, and 10 bases lay in between. The CDR3 runs 16 residues. The CDR3 DNA is TGTGCCACCAGCAGAAAGGGGACCGCGAACACCGGGGAGCTGTTTTTT. It is translated as CATSRKGTANTGELFF.